Each of the 23 T cell receptor beta chains below was sequenced from the same sample in a study of T cell changes during pregnancy in multiple sclerosis. Profiled with immunoSEQ multiplex PCR; TCRdb holds only in-frame clones, not every one. The table lists over 45,000 clones, roughly 93% of them singletons. Sequenced material: CD8+ T cells from peripheral blood mononuclear cells, taken in the third trimester of pregnancy. All receptors come from a female donor with multiple sclerosis, enrolled in a pregnancy study.

This clone has more than one count but fewer than ten. The genes are TRBV6-5 and TRBJ1-1; D is unresolved. The CDR3 totals 11 residues. Trimming shortened V by 7 bases and J by 8 bases, and 11 bases separated the two germline ends. The germline CDR1 and CDR2 sequences are MNHEY and SVGAGI. CDR3 protein: CASILGLEAFF. In nucleotides, the CDR3 is TGTGCCAGCATTCTAGGCCTGGAAGCTTTCTTT.

The V gene is TRBV7-2, the J gene TRBJ2-1; 10 nucleotides agree with TRBD1. Germline V gene lookup returns CDR1 SGHTA and CDR2 FQGNSA. The junction had 11 bases not matched to a gene; V was cut back by 3 bases and J by 6 bases. This CDR3 comprises 17 residues. CDR3 bases: TGTGCCAGCAGCTTGGTATTTGGGACAGGGGAGGGCAATGAGCAGTTCTTC. Encoded protein: CASSLVFGTGEGNEQFF.

The J gene is TRBJ2-1, the V gene TRBV5-6; D is undetermined. The CDR3 consists of 17 residues. Trimming cost V 0 bases and J 5 bases, with 18 bases left between them. Germline assignment: CDR1 SGHDT and CDR2 YYEEEE. CDR3 in amino acids: CASSLGVAMRINNEQFF. The CDR3 DNA reads TGTGCCAGCAGCTTGGGAGTTGCGATGAGAATTAACAATGAGCAGTTCTTC.

This clone appeared many times. The CDR3, as DNA: TGTGCCAGCAGCGACGACCATACAGGGGGAGATCAGCCCCAGCATTTT. Its protein product is CASSDDHTGGDQPQHF. The rearrangement uses TRBV7-4 and TRBJ1-5; 8 positions agree with TRBD1. CDR1 and CDR2 (germline): SGHVT, SQSDAQ. Trimming took 5 bases from V and 5 from J; bases not matched to a gene: 11. CDR3 length: 16 residues.

V is TRBV18 and J is TRBJ2-4, with D hard to call. In germline, CDR1 is KGHSH, CDR2 LQKENI. Deletions cut 1 base from V and 0 bases from J, with 19 bases between. The CDR3 sequence is 19 residues long. CDR3 region: CASSPRQPGPSLAKNIQYF. The CDR3 DNA reads as TGTGCCAGCTCACCACGACAACCCGGCCCCTCCTTAGCCAAAAACATTCAGTACTTC.

This chain uses TRBV2 with TRBJ2-3, with TRBD2 matching over 7 bases. V shed 3 bases, J shed 4 bases, and the junction held 7 bases outside the gene matches. The CDR3 sequence is 15 residues long. The germline gives CDR1 SNHLY, CDR2 FYNNEI. CDR3 DNA sequence: TGTGCCAGCAGTGAGGATGGGAGGGCGGCAGATACGCAGTATTTT. The encoded protein is CASSEDGRAADTQYF.

The genes are TRBV9 and TRBJ2-1, with TRBD2 identical over 10 bases. Germline V gives CDR1 SGDLS, CDR2 YYNGEE. This CDR3 comprises 15 residues. V lost 1 base, J lost 6 bases, and 4 bases stayed unmatched. CDR3 sequence: CASSVLAGVGNEQFF. CDR3 coding DNA: TGTGCCAGCAGCGTACTAGCGGGAGTGGGCAATGAGCAGTTCTTC.

The chain couples TRBV9 to TRBJ2-7; 10 bases agree with TRBD2. V dropped 4 bases and J dropped 4; count of bases not matched to a gene: 5. The CDR3 is made up of 14 amino acids. Germline values: CDR1 SGDLS, CDR2 YYNGEE. CDR3 coding DNA: TGTGCCAGCAGCCCTCGGACTAGCGGTTACGAGCAGTACTTC. Translating it yields CASSPRTSGYEQYF.

This chain links TRBV4-3 with TRBJ2-3, with 9 bases identical to TRBD2. V trimming: 2 bases; J trimming: 6 bases; junction bases outside the gene matches: 6. CDR3 size: 15 residues. The germline CDR1 and CDR2 sequences are LGHNA and YSLEER. The DNA for the CDR3 is TGCGCCAGCAGCCAAACGGGCGGGAGGGCCGATACGCAGTATTTT. It specifies CASSQTGGRADTQYF.

V and J are TRBV4-3 and TRBJ2-7; D is uncertain. This CDR3 is built from 14 residues. Germline V gene data show CDR1 as LGHNA and CDR2 as YSLEER. V was clipped by 2 bases and J by 0 bases, with 8 bases between them. CDR3 nucleotides: TGCGCCAGCAGCCAATCCTATAGCTCCTACGAGCAGTACTTC. Its protein product is CASSQSYSSYEQYF.

The rearrangement links TRBV27 to TRBJ2-7; 11 nucleotides match TRBD1. This CDR3 spans 14 amino acids. The germline CDR1 and CDR2 sequences are MNHEY and SMNVEV (reference sequence). Unmatched junction bases numbered 3, after V lost 6 bases and J lost 2 bases. This chain's CDR3 is CASRGGQGAYEQYF. CDR3 in DNA: TGTGCCAGCAGGGGGGGACAGGGGGCCTACGAGCAGTACTTC.

The chain links TRBV4-1 to TRBJ2-2; 8 bases map to TRBD1. From germline, CDR1 is MGHRA and CDR2 YSYEKL. This CDR3 has 15 amino acids. V shed 3 bases, J shed 5 bases, and the junction held 5 bases outside the gene matches. Here the CDR3 DNA reads TGCGCCAGCAGCCACGGACAGGGACCGACCGGGGAGCTGTTTTTT. Its protein is CASSHGQGPTGELFF.

The chain uses TRBV28 and TRBJ2-7; TRBD1 matches at 7 bases. Germline V gene lookup returns CDR1 MDHEN and CDR2 SYDVKM. CDR3 length equals 15 residues. V gave up 5 bases and J gave up 1 base; unmatched junction bases: 8. CDR3 protein: CASSPTTGHSYEQYF. The CDR3 DNA reads as TGTGCCAGCAGTCCGACGACAGGGCATTCCTACGAGCAGTACTTC.

The J gene is TRBJ2-3, the V gene TRBV7-2; TRBD2 agrees at 7 bases. Looked up from germline, CDR1 is SGHTA and CDR2 is FQGNSA. CDR3 length equals 15 residues. V lost 1 base and J lost 3; bases outside the gene matches: 4. CDR3: CASSLGASGTDTQYF. The CDR3 DNA follows: TGTGCCAGCAGCTTAGGGGCTAGCGGAACAGATACGCAGTATTTT.

The chain joins TRBV23-1 to TRBJ2-3; maybe TRBD1 (6 bases). TRBV23-1 is designated an ORF whose function remains uncertain. This CDR3 contains 15 residues. Trimming took 8 bases from V and 2 from J, leaving 17 bases between them. The CDR3, as DNA: TGCGCCAGCCCCATCGGGCCAGGGGACACAGATACGCAGTATTTT. The encoded protein is CASPIGPGDTDTQYF.

This chain links TRBV4-1 with TRBJ2-1; 8 bases agree with TRBD2. The CDR3 length is 15 residues. Germline V gives CDR1 MGHRA, CDR2 YSYEKL. Trimming cost V 1 base and J 4 bases; bases outside gene matches: 3. The CDR3 DNA is TGCGCCAGCAGCCAAGCCCAGCGGGAGTACAATGAGCAGTTCTTC. Amino acid sequence: CASSQAQREYNEQFF.

The J gene is TRBJ2-1, the V gene TRBV15, with 8 bases that match TRBD1. Trimming at V came to 4 bases and at J to 8 bases, leaving 10 bases not matched to a gene. Per the germline V gene, CDR1 is LNHNV and CDR2 is YYDKDF (reference sequence). The length of the CDR3 is 15 residues. CDR3 in DNA: TGTGCCACCAGCATTGGACAGGGTGGAGGGTATGAGCAGTTCTTC. Translation: CATSIGQGGGYEQFF.

The J gene is TRBJ2-7, the V gene TRBV28, with 8 bases that match TRBD1. Germline CDR1 MDHEN, CDR2 SYDVKM. Trimming at V came to 6 bases and at J to 0 bases, leaving 4 bases not matched to a gene. This CDR3 contains 14 residues. CDR3 DNA: TGTGCCAGCAGCCAAGACAGGGGCTCCTACGAGCAGTACTTC. Translation: CASSQDRGSYEQYF.

This clone was found once. The rearrangement joins TRBV13 to TRBJ2-5; no definite D call. Looked up from germline, CDR1 is PRHDT and CDR2 is FYEKMQ (reference sequence). The CDR3 length is 13 residues. V lost 6 bases and J lost 3, with 11 bases in between. The CDR3 DNA sequence: TGTGCCAGCAGTTCACAGAGAGAAGAGACCCAGTACTTC. This encodes CASSSQREETQYF.

The chain joins TRBV27 to TRBJ1-1; 10 bases agree with TRBD1. The length of the CDR3 is 15 residues. V trimming: 4 bases; J trimming: 1 base; junction bases outside the gene matches: 3. Germline V gene sequence: CDR1 MNHEY, CDR2 SMNVEV (reference sequence). CDR3 sequence (DNA): TGTGCCAGCAGTTCGACAGGGGGCTGGAACACTGAAGCTTTCTTT. Its translation is CASSSTGGWNTEAFF.

The V call is TRBV28, the J call TRBJ1-2, with TRBD1 matching over 7 bases. Germline lookup yields CDR1 MDHEN and CDR2 SYDVKM. The ends lost 5 bases at V and 2 bases at J; junction bases unmatched: 17. This CDR3 has 18 amino acids. The CDR3 DNA is TGTGCCAGCAGTCTATTTAGACAGGGTAGGGAATTCAACTATGGCTACACCTTC. Translating gives CASSLFRQGREFNYGYTF.

The chain employs TRBV6-1 and TRBJ2-1, with 11 positions matching TRBD2. CDR1 is MNHNS, CDR2 SASEGT, per germline. The CDR3 runs 16 residues. With 4 bases clipped from V and 6 bases from J, the junction kept 8 bases outside the gene matches. In nucleotides, the CDR3 is TGTGCCAGCAGTGGAAGACTAGCGGGACCGACCAATGAGCAGTTCTTC. This sequence encodes CASSGRLAGPTNEQFF.

This clone was observed once. This chain links TRBV7-9 with TRBJ2-2, with a tentative D call TRBD2 (6 bases). Germline-derived CDR1 and CDR2 are SEHNR and FQNEAQ (reference sequence). The CDR3 covers 15 residues. V lost 5 bases, J lost 3 bases, and 13 bases lay in between. The DNA for the CDR3 is TGTGCCAGCAGCCCCTTAGCGGTTTACACCGGGGAGCTGTTTTTT. Encoded protein: CASSPLAVYTGELFF.